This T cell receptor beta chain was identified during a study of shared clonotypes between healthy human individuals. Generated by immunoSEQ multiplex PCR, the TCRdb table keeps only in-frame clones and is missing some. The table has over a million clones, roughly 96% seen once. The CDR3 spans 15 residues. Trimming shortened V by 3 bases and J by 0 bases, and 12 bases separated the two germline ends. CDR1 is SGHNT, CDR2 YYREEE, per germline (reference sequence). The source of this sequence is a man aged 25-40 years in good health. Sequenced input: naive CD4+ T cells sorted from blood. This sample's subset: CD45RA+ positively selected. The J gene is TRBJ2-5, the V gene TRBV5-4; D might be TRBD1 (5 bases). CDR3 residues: CASSSRQNYQETQYF. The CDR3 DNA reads TGTGCCAGCAGCTCCCGACAGAATTACCAAGAGACCCAGTACTTC.